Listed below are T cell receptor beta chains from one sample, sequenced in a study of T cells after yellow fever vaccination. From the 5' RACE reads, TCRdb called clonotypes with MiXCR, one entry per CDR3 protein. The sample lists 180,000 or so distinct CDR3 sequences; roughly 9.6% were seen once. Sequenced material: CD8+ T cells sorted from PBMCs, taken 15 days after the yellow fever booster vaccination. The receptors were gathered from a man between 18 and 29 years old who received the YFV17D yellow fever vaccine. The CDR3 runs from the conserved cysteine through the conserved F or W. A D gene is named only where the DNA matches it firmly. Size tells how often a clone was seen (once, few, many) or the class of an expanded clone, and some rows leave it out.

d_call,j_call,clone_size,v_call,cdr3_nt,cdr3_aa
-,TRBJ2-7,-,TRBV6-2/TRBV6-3,TGTGCCAGCACCACCCTCTTCCGGGACGGTGACTACGAGCAGTACTTC,CASTTLFRDGDYEQYF
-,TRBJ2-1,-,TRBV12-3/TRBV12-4,TGTGCCAGCAGTTTCGCTGGAACACTCGACAATGAGCAGTTCTTC,CASSFAGTLDNEQFF
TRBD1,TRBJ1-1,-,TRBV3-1,TGTGCCAGCAGCCAAGATCTGTCGGACAGGGGGCCCAAGACTGAAGCTTTCTTT,CASSQDLSDRGPKTEAFF
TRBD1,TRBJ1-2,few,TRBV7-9,TGTGCCAGCAGCGCCGGACAGGGAAACTATGGCTACACCTTC,CASSAGQGNYGYTF
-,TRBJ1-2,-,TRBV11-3,TGTGCCAGCAGCTTATACGATAACTATGGCTACACCTTC,CASSLYDNYGYTF
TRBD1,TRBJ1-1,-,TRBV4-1,TGCGCCAGCAGCCAACCAGACAGGGGGCCCACTGAAGCTTTCTTT,CASSQPDRGPTEAFF
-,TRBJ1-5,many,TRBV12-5,TGTGCCTCGGTGGGGGTTCTTAATCAGCCCCAGCATTTT,CASVGVLNQPQHF
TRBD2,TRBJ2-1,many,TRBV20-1,TGCAGTGCTGGACTAGCATCCTACAATGAGCAGTTCTTC,CSAGLASYNEQFF
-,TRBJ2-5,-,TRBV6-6,TGTGCCAGCAGTTACTCGGGGCGGCAATACCAAGAGACCCAGTACTTC,CASSYSGRQYQETQYF
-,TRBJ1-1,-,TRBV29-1,TGCAGCGGGGAAGGGGATGTCCCTGAAGCTTTCTTT,CSGEGDVPEAFF
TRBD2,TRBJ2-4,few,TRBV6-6,TGTGCCAGCAGTAGGGGGGTAGCGGGGGTGCTAGCCAAAAACATTCAGTACTTC,CASSRGVAGVLAKNIQYF
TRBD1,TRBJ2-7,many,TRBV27,TGTGCCAGCAGTGCCTCGACAGGGGGCATTTCCTACGAGCAGTACTTC,CASSASTGGISYEQYF
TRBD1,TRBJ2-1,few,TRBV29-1,TGCAGCGTTGACAGGGGGACCTACAATGAGCAGTTCTTC,CSVDRGTYNEQFF
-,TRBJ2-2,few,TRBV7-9,TGTGCCAGCACAGGGGCGAGAACCGGGGAGCTGTTTTTT,CASTGARTGELFF
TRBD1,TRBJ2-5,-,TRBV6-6,TGTGCCAGCAGTTTTCCGGGACAGGGCGATGGGACCCAGTACTTC,CASSFPGQGDGTQYF
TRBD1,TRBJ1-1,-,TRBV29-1,TGCAGCGTTGGAGGACGAGGGCAGGGGGTAGGTGGGAAAACTGAAGCTTTCTTT,CSVGGRGQGVGGKTEAFF
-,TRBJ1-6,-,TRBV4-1,TGCGCCAGCAGCCAAGAGGCAGGGAGCTATAATTCACCCCTCCACTTT,CASSQEAGSYNSPLHF
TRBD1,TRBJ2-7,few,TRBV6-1,TGTGCCAGCGGAGGGACAGGCTCCTACGAGCAGTACTTC,CASGGTGSYEQYF
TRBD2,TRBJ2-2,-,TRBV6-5,TGTGCCAGCAGCCAATCCGGGGGGGGCACCGGGGAGCTGTTTTTT,CASSQSGGGTGELFF
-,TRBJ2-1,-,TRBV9,TGTGCCAGCAGCGACGGGACCGCCAGGGAGCAGTTCTTC,CASSDGTAREQFF
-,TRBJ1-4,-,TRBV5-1,TGCGCCAGCAGCCCATCGGGGTCGTATGAAAAACTGTTTTTT,CASSPSGSYEKLFF
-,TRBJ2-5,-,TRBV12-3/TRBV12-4,TGTGCCAGCAGTTTAGCCGGGACTTTCCAAGAGACCCAGTACTTC,CASSLAGTFQETQYF
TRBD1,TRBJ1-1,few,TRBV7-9,TGTGCCAGCAGCCCAAGACAGGGACCAACGACTGAAGCTTTCTTT,CASSPRQGPTTEAFF
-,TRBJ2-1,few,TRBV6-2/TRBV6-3,TGTGCCAGCCATTGGACAGCTTTAGGTGAGCAGTTCTTC,CASHWTALGEQFF
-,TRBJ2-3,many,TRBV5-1,TGCGCCAGCAGCTTTACAGGGACTAGCACAGATACGCAGTATTTT,CASSFTGTSTDTQYF
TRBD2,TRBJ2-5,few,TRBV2,TGTGCCAGCATCGGAGGTAGCGGGGGGCAAGAGACCCAGTACTTC,CASIGGSGGQETQYF
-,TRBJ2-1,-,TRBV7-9,TGTGCCAGCAGCATACAGGGTCCCCTATACAATGAGCAGTTCTTC,CASSIQGPLYNEQFF
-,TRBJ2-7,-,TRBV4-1,TGCGCCAGCAGCCAAGATGTTCGGGTCGAGCAGTACTTC,CASSQDVRVEQYF
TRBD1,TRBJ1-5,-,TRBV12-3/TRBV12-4,TGTGCCAGCAGCTCCCCCTGGACAGGGAGAGAGGATCAGCCCCAGCATTTT,CASSSPWTGREDQPQHF
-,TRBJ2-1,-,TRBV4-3,TGCGCCAGCAGCCAAGTCCAGCGGGCCTACACTGAGCAGTTCTTC,CASSQVQRAYTEQFF
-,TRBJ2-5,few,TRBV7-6,TGTGCCAGCAGCTTAGGTACAGGGAGGCCGGAGACCCAGTACTTC,CASSLGTGRPETQYF